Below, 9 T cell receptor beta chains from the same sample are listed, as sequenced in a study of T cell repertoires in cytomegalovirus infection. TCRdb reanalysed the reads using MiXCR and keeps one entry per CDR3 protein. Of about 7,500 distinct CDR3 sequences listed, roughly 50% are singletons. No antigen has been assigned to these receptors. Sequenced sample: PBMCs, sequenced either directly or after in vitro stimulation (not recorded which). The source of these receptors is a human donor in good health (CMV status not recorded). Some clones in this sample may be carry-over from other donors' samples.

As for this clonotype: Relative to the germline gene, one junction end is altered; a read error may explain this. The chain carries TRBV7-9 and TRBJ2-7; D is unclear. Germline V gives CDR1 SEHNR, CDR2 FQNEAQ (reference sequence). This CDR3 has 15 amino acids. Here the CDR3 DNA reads TGTGCCAGCAGCTTAGAGGTAACAGTGCAAGACGAGCATTACTTC. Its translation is CASSLEVTVQDEHYF.

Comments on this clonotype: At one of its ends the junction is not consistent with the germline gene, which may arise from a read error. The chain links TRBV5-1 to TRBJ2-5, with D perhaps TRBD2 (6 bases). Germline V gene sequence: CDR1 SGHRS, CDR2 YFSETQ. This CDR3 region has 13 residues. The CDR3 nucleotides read TGTGCCAGCAGTTTGTCGGGGGTGGAGACCCAGTACTTC. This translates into CASSLSGVETQYF.

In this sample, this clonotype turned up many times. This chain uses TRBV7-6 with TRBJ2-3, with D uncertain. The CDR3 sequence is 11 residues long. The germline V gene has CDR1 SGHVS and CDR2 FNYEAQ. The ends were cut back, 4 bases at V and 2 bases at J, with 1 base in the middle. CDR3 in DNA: TGTGCCAGCAGCTCCACAGATACGCAGTATTTT. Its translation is CASSSTDTQYF.

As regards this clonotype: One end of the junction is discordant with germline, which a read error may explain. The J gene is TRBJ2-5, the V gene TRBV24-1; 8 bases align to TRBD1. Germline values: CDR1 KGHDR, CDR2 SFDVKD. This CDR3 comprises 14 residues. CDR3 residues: CSTIDVTGEDTQYF. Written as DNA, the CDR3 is TGTTCCACCATTGATGTGACAGGGGAAGATACCCAGTACTTC.

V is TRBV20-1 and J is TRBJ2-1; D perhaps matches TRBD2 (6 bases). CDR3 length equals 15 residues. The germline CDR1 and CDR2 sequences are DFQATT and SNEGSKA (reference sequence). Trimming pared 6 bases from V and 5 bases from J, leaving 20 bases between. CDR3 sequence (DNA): TGCAGTGCCCCCGGGGAGAGTAGCGGCCACAATGAGCAGTTCTTC. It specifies CSAPGESSGHNEQFF.

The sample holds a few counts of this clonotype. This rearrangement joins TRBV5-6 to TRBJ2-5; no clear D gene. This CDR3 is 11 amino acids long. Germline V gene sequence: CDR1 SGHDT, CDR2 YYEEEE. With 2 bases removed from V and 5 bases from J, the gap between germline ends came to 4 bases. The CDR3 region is CASSFGETQYF. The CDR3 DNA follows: TGTGCCAGCAGCTTTGGTGAGACCCAGTACTTC.

The CDR3 coding sequence is TGTGCCAGCAGCTTAGAGGCCTTAGGACCCCTCCACTTT. Protein: CASSLEALGPLHF. This chain joins TRBV7-9 and TRBJ1-6; D gene ambiguous. CDR3 size: 13 residues. Germline V gene lookup returns CDR1 SEHNR and CDR2 FQNEAQ (reference sequence). With 1 base removed from V and 12 bases from J, the gap between germline ends came to 10 bases.

The CDR3 DNA reads as TGTGCCAGCAGTTTAACGTCCGTGGGGAACTCCTACAATGAGCAGTTCTTC. Amino acids: CASSLTSVGNSYNEQFF. The rearrangement uses TRBV12-3 or TRBV12-4 and TRBJ2-1; no definite D call. Trimming pared 2 bases from V and 0 bases from J, leaving 14 bases between. The CDR3 loop spans 17 amino acids.

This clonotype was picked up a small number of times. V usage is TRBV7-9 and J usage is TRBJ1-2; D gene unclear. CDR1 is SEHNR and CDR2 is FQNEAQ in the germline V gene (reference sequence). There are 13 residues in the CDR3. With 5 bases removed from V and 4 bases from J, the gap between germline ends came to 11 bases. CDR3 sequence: CASSPNQRYGYTF. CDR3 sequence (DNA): TGTGCCAGCAGCCCTAACCAGCGCTATGGCTACACCTTC.